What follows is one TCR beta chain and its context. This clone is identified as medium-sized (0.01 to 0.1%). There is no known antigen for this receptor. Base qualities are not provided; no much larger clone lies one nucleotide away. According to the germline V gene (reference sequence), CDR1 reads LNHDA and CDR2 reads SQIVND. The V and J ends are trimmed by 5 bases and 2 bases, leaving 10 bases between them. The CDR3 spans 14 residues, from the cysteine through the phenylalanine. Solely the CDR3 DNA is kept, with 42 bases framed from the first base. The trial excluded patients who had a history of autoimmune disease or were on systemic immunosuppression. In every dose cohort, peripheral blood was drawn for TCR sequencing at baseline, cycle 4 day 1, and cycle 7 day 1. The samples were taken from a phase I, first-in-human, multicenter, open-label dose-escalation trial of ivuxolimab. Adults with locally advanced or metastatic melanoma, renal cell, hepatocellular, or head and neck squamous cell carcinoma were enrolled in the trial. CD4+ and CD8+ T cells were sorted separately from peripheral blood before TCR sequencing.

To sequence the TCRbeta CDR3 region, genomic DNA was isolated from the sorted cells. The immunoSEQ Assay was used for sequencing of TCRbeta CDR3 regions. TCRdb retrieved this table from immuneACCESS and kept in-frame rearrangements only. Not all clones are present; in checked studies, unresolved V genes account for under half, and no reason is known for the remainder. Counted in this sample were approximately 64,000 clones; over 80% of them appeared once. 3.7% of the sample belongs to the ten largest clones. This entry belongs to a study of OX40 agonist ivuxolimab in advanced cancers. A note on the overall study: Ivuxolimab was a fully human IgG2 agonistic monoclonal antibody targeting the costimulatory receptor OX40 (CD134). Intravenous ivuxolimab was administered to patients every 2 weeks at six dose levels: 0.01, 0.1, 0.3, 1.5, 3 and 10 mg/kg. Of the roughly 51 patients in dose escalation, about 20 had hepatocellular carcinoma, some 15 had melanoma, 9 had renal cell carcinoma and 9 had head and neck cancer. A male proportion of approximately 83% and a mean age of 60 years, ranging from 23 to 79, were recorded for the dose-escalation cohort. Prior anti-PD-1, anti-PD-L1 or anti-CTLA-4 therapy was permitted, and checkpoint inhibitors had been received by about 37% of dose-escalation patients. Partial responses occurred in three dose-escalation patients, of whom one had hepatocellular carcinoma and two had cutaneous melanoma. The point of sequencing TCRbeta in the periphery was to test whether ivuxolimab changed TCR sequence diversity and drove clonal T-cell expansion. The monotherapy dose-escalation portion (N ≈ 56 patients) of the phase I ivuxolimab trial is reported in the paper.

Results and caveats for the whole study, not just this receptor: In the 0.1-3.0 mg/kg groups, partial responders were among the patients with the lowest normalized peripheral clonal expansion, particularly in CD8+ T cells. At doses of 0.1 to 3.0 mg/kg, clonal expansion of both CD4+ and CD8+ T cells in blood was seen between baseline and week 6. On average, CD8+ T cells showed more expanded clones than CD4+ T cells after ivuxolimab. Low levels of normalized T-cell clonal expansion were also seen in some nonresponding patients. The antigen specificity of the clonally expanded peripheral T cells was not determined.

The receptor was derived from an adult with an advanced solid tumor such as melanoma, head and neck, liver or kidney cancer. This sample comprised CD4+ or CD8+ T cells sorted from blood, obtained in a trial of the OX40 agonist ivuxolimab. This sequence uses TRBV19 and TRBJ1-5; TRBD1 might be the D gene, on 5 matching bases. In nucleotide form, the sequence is TGTGCCAGTAGTCTAGGGGTGCGCAATCAGCCCCAGCATTTT. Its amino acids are CASSLGVRNQPQHF.